Detailed here is one T cell receptor (beta chain). Only in-frame clones appear in the TCRdb table, and some are missing; sequencing was by immunoSEQ multiplex PCR. The repertoire consists of about 32,000 clones, with 83% occurring once and the leading ten covering about 2.7%. V lost 6 bases, J lost 8 bases, and 19 bases lay in between. CDR1 is WSHSY and CDR2 is SAAADI in the germline V gene. CDR3 length equals 14 residues. The data originate from a study of preoperative IRX-2 immunotherapy in early breast cancer. Documented treatment: preoperative locoregional IRX-2 cytokine immunotherapy. This phase Ib study tested locoregional IRX-2 cytokine immunotherapy given before surgery.

This TCR was sampled from a human donor with breast cancer. The specimen comprised lymph node tissue, sampled from a patient treated with IRX-2 immunotherapy. The genes are TRBV10-2 and TRBJ1-2; tentatively, D is TRBD1 (5 bases). CDR3 DNA sequence: TGCGCCAGCAGGGACATGACCAACCTATGGGGCTACACCTTC. Translation gives CASRDMTNLWGYTF.